This paragraph reports one TCR beta chain. Patients were left out if they had other autoimmune diseases, uncontrolled infections, pregnancy or lactation. Out of about 11 ml of fresh peripheral blood, PBMCs were obtained. These data originate in a study of Graves' ophthalmopathy and Graves' hyperthyroidism. The authors amplified TCR beta CDR3 regions, and they did so from RNA transcripts for repertoire sequencing. Following a first-round RT-PCR that used HTBI primers, a second-round multiplex PCR was carried out. TCRdb ran MiXCR on the multiplex PCR reads and lists one entry per CDR3 protein. The sample includes hundreds of thousands of distinct CDR3 sequences, around 45% of them seen just once. The CDR3 loop spans 15 amino acids. Between the trimmed V and J ends, which lost 6 bases and 5 bases, there was a span of 16 bases.

This receptor was identified in an adult man with Graves' ophthalmopathy. Sequenced material: peripheral blood. The V gene is TRBV12-3 or TRBV12-4, the J gene TRBJ2-2; D may be TRBD1 (7 bases). The CDR3 DNA is TGTGCCAGCAGGGAAGGGGCAGGGGGGACCGGGGAGCTGTTTTTT. Amino acid sequence: CASREGAGGTGELFF.